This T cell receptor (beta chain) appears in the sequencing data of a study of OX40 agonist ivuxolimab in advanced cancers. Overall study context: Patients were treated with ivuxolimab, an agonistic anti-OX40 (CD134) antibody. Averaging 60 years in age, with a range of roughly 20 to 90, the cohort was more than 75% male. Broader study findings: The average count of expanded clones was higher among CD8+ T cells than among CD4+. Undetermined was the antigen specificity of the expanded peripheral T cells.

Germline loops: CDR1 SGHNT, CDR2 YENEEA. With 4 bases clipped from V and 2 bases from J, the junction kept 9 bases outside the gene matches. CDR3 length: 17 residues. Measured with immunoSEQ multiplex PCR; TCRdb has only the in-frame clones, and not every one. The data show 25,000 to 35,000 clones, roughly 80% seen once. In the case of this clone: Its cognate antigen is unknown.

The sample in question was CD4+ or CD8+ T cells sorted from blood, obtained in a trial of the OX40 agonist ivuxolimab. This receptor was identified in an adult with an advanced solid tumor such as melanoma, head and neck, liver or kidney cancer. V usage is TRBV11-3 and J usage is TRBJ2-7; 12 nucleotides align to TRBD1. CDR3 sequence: CASSSGPGTGGPYEQYF. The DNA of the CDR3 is TGTGCCAGCAGCTCAGGCCCCGGGACAGGGGGCCCCTACGAGCAGTACTTC.